This T cell receptor (beta chain) was recovered during a study of blood T cell repertoires in COVID-19. The ends lost 5 bases at V and 4 bases at J; junction bases unmatched: 7. Germline CDR1 and CDR2: SGHVS and FQNEAQ. The CDR3 runs 15 residues. Measured with immunoSEQ multiplex PCR; TCRdb has only the in-frame clones, and not every one. The sample consists of a few hundred thousand clones, approximately 83% of them appearing once. Sequenced sample: PBMCs or T cells enriched from blood (not recorded which). V usage is TRBV7-8 and J usage is TRBJ2-5; TRBD2 matches 10 bases. This TCR was sampled from a man aged 50 to 59 who had recovered from COVID-19. As DNA, the CDR3 is TGTGCCAGCAGCCCGAGGACTAGCGGTATAGAGACCCAGTACTTC. This gives the protein CASSPRTSGIETQYF.